The present T cell receptor beta chain was sequenced within a study of T-cell memory formation after mild COVID-19 (dated by TCRdb to 2020 to 2023). Study-level background: TCR sequence clusters from the two donors were found to be largely donor specific. In two donors, T-cell clones that expanded and contracted after mild COVID-19 were followed by sequencing TCRalpha and TCRbeta repertoires longitudinally. Two young, previously healthy adult volunteers, one female and one male, were included in the cohort. The paper as a whole reports these results and caveats: SARS-CoV-2 specificity was not confirmed for the second-wave clones peaking on day 37. The detection of some responding clones in pre-infection memory suggests that pre-existing cross-reactive memory T cells joined the SARS-CoV-2 response. The study covered only two mild cases, and larger cohorts including severe cases with pre-infection samples were considered necessary. Clones that contracted from day 15 to 85 showed balanced CD4/CD8 phenotypes, whereas a second wave of clones that expanded from day 15 to 37 leaned towards CD4+. Contracting CD4+ clones were located mainly in the CM and EM memory subsets, whereas CD8+ clones were found to be enriched in EMRA.

This clonotype was seen more than once but under ten times. This clone's antigen is unknown. Base qualities were left out, and no much larger clone turns up one base away. Ficoll-Paque density gradient centrifugation was the method used to isolate PBMCs. Sequencing took place on an Illumina NovaSeq 6000. TCRalpha and TCRbeta cDNA libraries were built by 5'RACE with constant-segment primers, adding sample barcodes and unique molecular identifiers. Trizol reagent was used to extract RNA from every sample. Amplification of the libraries took two PCR steps, and the second step added a second sample barcode plus Illumina TruSeq adapters. Sequencing of the libraries was done on an Illumina NovaSeq, producing 2 x 150 bp paired-end reads. Regarding the original processing steps: Reads were demultiplexed and collapsed into UMI-guided consensus sequences with migec v1.2.7. With mixcr v2.1.11, UMI consensuses were aligned to TRA and TRB V and J templates and assembled into clonotypes. A clonotype was counted as expanded or contracted only if both edgeR and NoisET called the change significant, with noise models trained on biological replicates. For edgeR calls, the thresholds were a false discovery rate-adjusted p below 0.01 and a log2 fold-change of 1. As an exploratory analysis of dynamics, PCA with hierarchical clustering was applied to max-normalized trajectories of the 1000 most abundant clonotypes. The CD4 or CD8 phenotype of responding clones was assigned using the separately sequenced CD4+ and CD8+ repertoires. The public reads were reanalyzed by TCRdb: fastp trimming at Q25, MiXCR alignment, in-frame beta chains only. Rows matching on CDR3 protein sequence are summarized as one entry with the most common DNA and genes. The V and J calls, along with clone size, are taken from TCRdb and not from the paper's own processing. The sample includes fewer than 600,000 distinct CDR3 sequences, with about a fifth observed a single time. Around 8.4% of the sample comes from the top ten.

This sequence was found in an adult woman who had mild COVID-19 (a few samples of this study predate the infection). The sample titles of this study are shuffled in the database, so cell type and time point are left out; the donor was told from shared clones. Sequenced: PBMCs or a T cell subset sorted from them (not recorded which).

The nucleotide sequence reads as follows: TGCAGCGTGGTAACAGGGGGCAAGCGGTACAATGAGCAGTTCTTC. It is translated as CSVVTGGKRYNEQFF. Here the chain combines TRBV29-1 and TRBJ2-1; 9 bases in the junction line up with TRBD1. Based on the germline V gene, the CDR1 and CDR2 sequences are SQVTM and ANQGSEA. Inclusive of the bounding cysteine and phenylalanine, the CDR3 is 15 residues long. Here the CDR3 DNA is all that survives: 45 bases in frame from base 1. The V end gives up 6 bases and the J end 4 bases, leaving 10 bases in the junction not matched to a gene.